These 16 T cell receptor beta chains originate from one sample sequenced in a study of T cell responses to AZD1222 COVID-19 vaccine. Profiled with immunoSEQ multiplex PCR; TCRdb holds only in-frame clones, not every one. The sample lists 95,000 to 150,000 clones; about 92% were seen once. Material: peripheral blood, obtained 28 days after the second AZD1222 dose. These receptors were obtained from an adult who received the AZD1222 COVID-19 vaccine.

The V and J genes are TRBV5-5 and TRBJ2-7; no clear D gene. CDR3 length: 12 residues. Germline values: CDR1 SGHKS, CDR2 YYEKEE (reference sequence). V lost 1 base and J 2 bases, leaving 4 bases between the germline ends. CDR3 nucleotides: TGTGCCAGCAGCTTGACCGCCTACGAGCAGTACTTC. This sequence encodes CASSLTAYEQYF.

V gene TRBV6-4 combines with J gene TRBJ2-1; 13 nucleotides line up with TRBD2. The CDR3 covers 15 residues. The germline gives CDR1 MRHNA, CDR2 SNTAGT. The ends lost 3 bases at V and 5 bases at J; junction bases unmatched: 1. CDR3 amino acids: CASSETSGGNNEQFF. As DNA, the CDR3 is TGTGCCAGCAGTGAGACTAGCGGGGGGAACAATGAGCAGTTCTTC.

V gene TRBV20-1 combines with J gene TRBJ1-1; D may be TRBD1 (5 bases). CDR1 DFQATT and CDR2 SNEGSKA come from the germline V gene (reference sequence). The V and J ends lost 3 bases and 3 bases respectively, with 11 bases between them. The CDR3 has 13 residues. DNA for the CDR3: TGCAGTGCTAGTCGCGGGGGTGACACTGAAGCTTTCTTT. It translates to CSASRGGDTEAFF.

The chain couples TRBV12-5 to TRBJ2-1; the D is unclear. The ends were cut back, 4 bases at V and 5 bases at J, with 9 bases in the middle. The CDR3 has 13 residues. CDR1 is LGHNT, CDR2 FRNRAP, per germline. CDR3 in DNA: TGTGCTAGTGGTTACCCTAAGAACAATGAGCAGTTCTTC. Translated, it gives CASGYPKNNEQFF.

V is TRBV11-2 and J is TRBJ2-5; TRBD1 might be the D (5 bases). V was clipped by 1 base and J by 5 bases, with 14 bases between them. The CDR3 spans 15 residues. Germline values: CDR1 SGHAT, CDR2 FQNNGV. The CDR3 protein is CASSLAGPRPETQYF. The CDR3 bases are TGTGCCAGCAGCTTAGCAGGGCCCCGTCCGGAGACCCAGTACTTC.

The chain uses TRBV7-2 and TRBJ2-3; no firm D call. CDR1 and CDR2 from the germline V gene are SGHTA and FQGNSA. The V gene lost 3 bases and the J gene lost 0 bases, with 7 bases spanning the gap. This CDR3 has 14 amino acids. CDR3 DNA: TGTGCCAGCAGCTTCCAACCAAGCACAGATACGCAGTATTTT. The encoded protein is CASSFQPSTDTQYF.

As concerns this clone: In the same sample, other DNA sequences code for this CDR3. The chain links TRBV6-2 or TRBV6-3 to TRBJ2-2; TRBD2 might be the D (5 bases). The length of the CDR3 is 13 residues. Germline V gene data show CDR1 as MNHEY and CDR2 as SVGEGT. V was pared by 5 bases and J by 2 bases, with 6 bases between. CDR3: CASSRLNTGELFF. CDR3 DNA sequence: TGTGCCAGCAGTCGACTAAACACCGGGGAGCTGTTTTTT.

The chain joins TRBV5-6 to TRBJ1-6, with D hard to call. Germline V gene sequence: CDR1 SGHDT, CDR2 YYEEEE. The CDR3 length is 15 residues. V was pared by 2 bases and J by 7 bases, with 13 bases between. CDR3 loop: CASSFDARNNSPLHF. In DNA form, the CDR3 reads TGTGCCAGCAGCTTCGATGCGCGAAACAATTCACCCCTCCACTTT.

This chain joins TRBV4-1 and TRBJ2-1; a possible D gene is TRBD2 (6 bases). V was clipped by 0 bases and J by 9 bases, with 24 bases between them. Germline CDR1 and CDR2: MGHRA and YSYEKL. This CDR3 has 18 amino acids. The CDR3: CASSQDGRGTSVGGEQFF. The CDR3 nucleotides read TGCGCCAGCAGCCAAGATGGACGTGGGACTTCCGTCGGGGGTGAGCAGTTCTTC.

The chain recombines TRBV7-2 with TRBJ1-1; D is ambiguous. V was cut by 5 bases and J by 4 bases, with 14 bases left in between. Germline CDR1 and CDR2: SGHTA and FQGNSA. This CDR3 region has 14 residues. Here the CDR3 reads CASSGPRGSTEAFF. The CDR3 nucleotides read TGTGCCAGCAGCGGGCCACGGGGTAGCACTGAAGCTTTCTTT.

The V gene is TRBV6-5, the J gene TRBJ1-2; TRBD1 matches at 11 bases. This CDR3 has 14 amino acids. Germline-derived CDR1 and CDR2 are MNHEY and SVGAGI. The junction had 6 bases not matched to a gene; V was cut back by 4 bases and J by 8 bases. The CDR3 here is CASSSGQGEEGYTF. The CDR3 bases are TGTGCCAGCAGTTCGGGACAGGGGGAAGAAGGCTACACCTTC.

The chain is built from TRBV9 and TRBJ1-5; 7 bases map to TRBD1. This CDR3 comprises 13 residues. Looked up from germline, CDR1 is SGDLS and CDR2 is YYNGEE. With 5 bases clipped from V and 4 bases from J, the junction kept 3 bases outside the gene matches. CDR3 bases: TGTGCCAGCAGTCTACAGGGGAATCAGCCCCAGCATTTT. It specifies CASSLQGNQPQHF.

The chain's CDR3 is CASSQGGGQYF. The CDR3 DNA is TGTGCCAGCAGCCAGGGGGGCGGGCAGTACTTC. The chain combines TRBV14 with TRBJ2-7; D possibly matches TRBD1 or TRBD2 (6 bases each). The CDR3 contains 11 residues. V was shortened by 3 bases and J by 9 bases, with 9 bases between the two germline ends. The germline V gene has CDR1 SGHDN and CDR2 FVKESK.

The rearrangement uses TRBV30 and TRBJ1-2, with D possibly TRBD1 on 6 matching bases. The CDR3 length is 13 residues. Germline V lookup: CDR1 GTSNPN, CDR2 SVGIG (reference sequence). V lost 7 bases and J 8 bases, leaving 20 bases between the germline ends. CDR3 loop: CAYTAREGGGYTF. The CDR3 DNA reads as TGTGCCTACACCGCCAGGGAGGGGGGCGGCTACACCTTC.

The chain joins TRBV2 to TRBJ1-2, with 10 positions matching TRBD1. Germline assignment: CDR1 SNHLY and CDR2 FYNNEI. The CDR3 runs 17 residues. V lost 5 bases, J lost 3 bases, and 12 bases stayed unmatched. CDR3 region: CASSLGQGVMLDYGYTF. The CDR3 DNA reads as TGTGCCAGCAGTCTCGGACAGGGGGTGATGTTGGACTATGGCTACACCTTC.

The chain links TRBV6-2 or TRBV6-3 to TRBJ2-7; no clear D. This CDR3 is built from 14 residues. Deletions cut 0 bases from V and 2 bases from J, with 8 bases between. CDR1 is MNHEY and CDR2 is SVGEGT in the germline V gene. The CDR3 DNA follows: TGTGCCAGCAGTTACTCCCCGGGTCCCTACGAGCAGTACTTC. This codes for CASSYSPGPYEQYF.